A selection of T cell receptor beta chains follows, all from one sample in a study of blood T cell repertoires in COVID-19. TCRdb's copy holds only in-frame clones and misses some; the assay was immunoSEQ multiplex PCR. The sample gives roughly 30,000 clones, nearly 90% of which show up once; 7% to 9% is in the top ten. The sequenced material came from peripheral blood. These receptors were obtained from a man aged 55 to 70 with COVID-19, enrolled during active disease. CDR3s include the opening cysteine and the closing phenylalanine or tryptophan. Each record gives: D gene, V gene, J gene, clone size, CDR3 protein, CDR3 DNA. The D gene is left open where the match is weak. Part of the rows lack a size; the others show once, few, many or a class for expanded clones.

>-|TRBV11-2|TRBJ1-1|-
CASSFRGPNTEAFF
TGTGCCAGCAGCTTTAGGGGCCCGAACACTGAAGCTTTCTTT
>-|TRBV28|TRBJ2-7|-
CASRPPSSYEQYF
TGTGCCAGCAGACCCCCCTCTAGTTACGAGCAGTACTTC
>-|TRBV19|TRBJ1-1|once
CASSIARGNTEAFF
TGTGCCAGTAGTATAGCCCGGGGGAACACTGAAGCTTTCTTT
>TRBD2|TRBV10-3|TRBJ2-1|once
CAISETSGIGEQFF
TGTGCCATCAGTGAGACTAGCGGGATTGGTGAGCAGTTCTTC
>-|TRBV6-5|TRBJ1-5|-
CASTSGLVSDQPQHF
TGTGCCAGCACCTCCGGGTTAGTCAGCGATCAGCCCCAGCATTTT
>-|TRBV29-1|TRBJ1-1|-
CSVAFRGKEAFF
TGCAGCGTTGCATTCCGGGGGAAAGAAGCTTTCTTT
>-|TRBV3-1/TRBV3-2|TRBJ1-2|-
CASSQAGEYYGYTF
TGTGCCAGCAGCCAAGCAGGGGAGTATTATGGCTACACCTTC
>TRBD1|TRBV3-1/TRBV3-2|TRBJ1-3|-
CASSQETQGKGTIYF
TGTGCCAGCAGCCAAGAAACACAGGGGAAAGGCACCATATATTTT
>-|TRBV28|TRBJ1-4|-
CASSLQGSTNNEKLFF
TGTGCCAGCAGTTTACAGGGAAGCACAAATAATGAAAAACTGTTTTTT
>-|TRBV28|TRBJ1-4|-
CASGRGEKLFF
TGTGCCAGCGGACGCGGGGAAAAACTGTTTTTT
>TRBD1|TRBV27|TRBJ1-1|-
CASSQEDRGGLVAFF
TGTGCCAGCAGTCAGGAGGACAGGGGAGGTTTGGTAGCTTTCTTT
>TRBD1|TRBV24-1|TRBJ2-5|-
CATSDPDRAYQETQYF
TGTGCCACCAGTGATCCGGACAGGGCGTACCAAGAGACCCAGTACTTC
>TRBD2|TRBV19|TRBJ2-2|-
CASSPRGGLTVPGELFF
TGTGCCAGTAGTCCCCGGGGAGGGCTAACCGTGCCCGGGGAGCTGTTTTTT
>-|TRBV29-1|TRBJ1-1|-
CSVVLQGRAFF
TGCAGCGTCGTTTTACAGGGTAGAGCTTTCTTT
>TRBD1|TRBV4-3|TRBJ1-5|-
CASSRSRDRAQPQHF
TGCGCCAGCAGCCGCTCCCGGGACAGGGCCCAGCCCCAGCATTTT
>-|TRBV25-1|TRBJ2-7|once
CASRPPGGLREQYF
TGTGCCAGCCGGCCGCCAGGAGGTTTGCGCGAGCAGTACTTC
>TRBD1|TRBV6-2/TRBV6-3|TRBJ2-7|-
CASSYPFGTGEPYEQYF
TGTGCCAGCAGTTACCCTTTCGGGACAGGGGAGCCCTACGAGCAGTACTTC
>TRBD1|TRBV11-1|TRBJ2-5|few
CASSPSRGRGQETQYF
TGTGCCAGCAGCCCCTCGAGGGGCAGGGGGCAAGAGACCCAGTACTTC
>-|TRBV12-3/TRBV12-4|TRBJ1-2|-
CASNPTGKAGYTF
TGTGCCAGCAACCCCACAGGGAAAGCTGGCTACACCTTC
>-|TRBV19|TRBJ1-2|-
CASRSRQGGFYGYTF
TGTGCCAGTCGGAGTCGTCAGGGAGGTTTCTATGGCTACACCTTC
>-|TRBV3-1/TRBV3-2|TRBJ1-1|-
CASTSSEGLSEAFF
TGTGCCAGCACCAGCAGCGAGGGTCTTTCTGAAGCTTTCTTT
>TRBD1|TRBV4-1|TRBJ1-2|once
CASSSLRDRDGYTF
TGCGCCAGCAGCTCACTCCGGGACAGGGATGGCTACACCTTC
>-|TRBV28|TRBJ2-7|few
CASSFVTAQYEQYF
TGTGCCAGCAGTTTCGTTACAGCCCAATACGAGCAGTACTTC
>TRBD1|TRBV5-1|TRBJ2-2|-
CASSSRTGAGELFF
TGCGCCAGCAGCTCGAGGACAGGAGCCGGGGAGCTGTTTTTT
>TRBD1|TRBV19|TRBJ1-5|-
CASSSPSGTGWNQPQHF
TGTGCCAGTAGCAGCCCCTCCGGGACAGGGTGGAATCAGCCCCAGCATTTT
>TRBD2|TRBV28|TRBJ2-2|-
CASIAGGYSTGELFF
TGTGCCAGCATAGCGGGAGGGTATAGCACCGGGGAGCTGTTTTTT
>-|TRBV5-4|TRBJ2-2|few
CASSKTGIGTGELFF
TGTGCCAGCAGTAAAACAGGGATTGGGACCGGGGAGCTGTTTTTT
>-|TRBV4-1|TRBJ1-5|-
CASSQGRISGESRNQPQHF
TGCGCCAGCAGCCAAGGACGTATTTCGGGAGAATCGCGCAATCAGCCCCAGCATTTT
>-|TRBV5-4|TRBJ1-4|-
CASSITGSREKLFF
TGTGCCAGCAGCATTACAGGGTCACGGGAAAAACTGTTTTTT